The T cell receptor beta chain described here comes from a study of blood T cell repertoires in COVID-19. About the study: Collection of acute and convalescent COVID-19 samples took place in the United States, Italy and Spain. T cells, B-cell-depleted T cells, or PBMCs provided the cDNA or gDNA that served as material.

The authors' processing: Using reference gene primer amplification, nucleated cell counts were estimated. Only in-frame clones appear in the TCRdb table, and some are missing; sequencing was by immunoSEQ multiplex PCR. V and J calls and clone size are as listed in that table; D and trimming were resolved from the DNA. In the table there are 300,000 to 350,000 clones, approximately 87% of which are singletons. Followed over time, Seattle patients had been enrolled while infection was active. V dropped 3 bases and J dropped 4 bases, with 13 bases sitting between them. The CDR3 has 13 amino acids. CDR1 and CDR2 (germline): DFQATT, SNEGSKA (reference sequence).

The sequence came from a woman in her 50s with COVID-19, enrolled during active disease. J is TRBJ2-7 and V is TRBV20-1, with D tentatively TRBD2 (6 bases). The material sequenced was peripheral blood. CDR3 DNA sequence: TGCAGTGCTAGTCAGACTAGAGATTACGAGCAGTACTTC. Translated: CSASQTRDYEQYF.